These T cell receptor beta chains were read from a single sample in a study of T cell changes during pregnancy in multiple sclerosis. Measured with immunoSEQ multiplex PCR; TCRdb has only the in-frame clones, and not every one. The data show about 59,000 clones, approximately 94% seen once. Sequencing was performed on CD8+ T cells from peripheral blood mononuclear cells, taken after pregnancy. These receptors all come from a female donor with multiple sclerosis, enrolled in a pregnancy study. CDR3s include the opening cysteine and the closing phenylalanine or tryptophan. A D gene is named only where the DNA matches it firmly. For some rows the clone size is stated as once, few or many, or as a class when expanded; others skip it.

D gene	J gene	clone size	V gene	CDR3 DNA	CDR3 protein
TRBD2	TRBJ2-1	.	TRBV6-1	TGTGCCAGCAGTGAAGCGCTTCCGGCTAGCGGGATCTATGAGCAGTTCTTC	CASSEALPASGIYEQFF
.	TRBJ2-5	.	TRBV29-1	TGCAGCGTTGGGGCAGCTATTGGGGAGACCCAGTACTTC	CSVGAAIGETQYF
TRBD2	TRBJ2-1	.	TRBV6-4	TGTGCCAGCAGTGGCGGGAGTGAAGCGGGTGAGCAGTTCTTC	CASSGGSEAGEQFF
.	TRBJ2-1	once	TRBV19	TGTGCCAGTAGTTTCTCGCTAGCGCATGGTGAGCAGTTCTTC	CASSFSLAHGEQFF
.	TRBJ2-3	few	TRBV27	TGTGCCAGCAAATCGGGCTCAACGGGAGGACAGGATACGCAGTATTTT	CASKSGSTGGQDTQYF
.	TRBJ2-1	.	TRBV27	TGTGCCAGCAGTTTGTCTAGTATATACAATGAGCAGTTCTTC	CASSLSSIYNEQFF
.	TRBJ1-1	.	TRBV13	TGTGCCAGCAGCGAAACGAACAGGAACACTGAAGCTTTCTTT	CASSETNRNTEAFF
.	TRBJ1-1	.	TRBV5-1	TGCGCCAGCAGCTTCCTAATCTCAGGGGAGCAAGCTTTCTTT	CASSFLISGEQAFF
TRBD1	TRBJ2-2	.	TRBV5-4	TGTGCCAGCAGCTCGAGGACAGGCGCCACCGGGGAGCTGTTTTTT	CASSSRTGATGELFF
TRBD1	TRBJ1-1	.	TRBV27	TGTGCCAGCACTCCCGGGACAGCGAACACTGAAGCTTTCTTT	CASTPGTANTEAFF
.	TRBJ2-3	.	TRBV21-1	TGTGCCAGCAGCAAAGGACAGCAGGCAGATACGCAGTATTTT	CASSKGQQADTQYF
TRBD1	TRBJ1-2	.	TRBV14	TGTGCCAGCAGCCAAGCCGGGACAGGGCTTATCGATGGCTACACCTTC	CASSQAGTGLIDGYTF
.	TRBJ1-2	.	TRBV4-1	TGCGCCAGCAGCCAAGTTCAATACCGGGACACCTCCACTAACTATGGCTACACCTTC	CASSQVQYRDTSTNYGYTF
TRBD2	TRBJ2-7	.	TRBV11-3	TGTGCCAGCAGCCGACTAGCGGGAGAGGACGAGCAGTACTTC	CASSRLAGEDEQYF
.	TRBJ2-1	.	TRBV25-1	TGTGCCAGCAGCGGGGGATTTGAGCAGTTCTTC	CASSGGFEQFF
.	TRBJ2-7	few	TRBV5-1	TGCGCCAGCAGTGGGCAGAACTACGAGCAGTACTTC	CASSGQNYEQYF
.	TRBJ2-3	.	TRBV7-7	TGTGCCAGCAGCTCCACATTCCCAGATACGCAGTATTTT	CASSSTFPDTQYF
TRBD2	TRBJ2-4	.	TRBV27	TGTGCCAGCAGTTTAGGACTAGCCACCAAAAACATTCAGTACTTC	CASSLGLATKNIQYF
.	TRBJ2-2	.	TRBV2	TGTGCCAACCGACTGAACACCGGGGAGCTGTTTTTT	CANRLNTGELFF
.	TRBJ2-7	.	TRBV5-4	TGTGCCAGCAGCTTACCCTACTCCTACGAGCAGTACTTC	CASSLPYSYEQYF
.	TRBJ2-7	.	TRBV1	TGCACCAGCAGCCAAGATGTCCGCGGGGGTGCGTACGAGCAGTACTTC	CTSSQDVRGGAYEQYF
.	TRBJ1-5	.	TRBV6-1	TGTGCCAGCAGTGAAAGGAGGGTTGGTCAGCCCCAGCATTTT	CASSERRVGQPQHF
.	TRBJ1-1	.	TRBV28	TGTGCCAGCGGCCCGGGCCGGCGAGGGCCAGAAGCTTTCTTT	CASGPGRRGPEAFF
.	TRBJ2-1	once	TRBV5-4	TGTGCCAGCAGCTTGGACAGGGGGGGCTACAATGAGCAGTTCTTC	CASSLDRGGYNEQFF
TRBD2	TRBJ2-7	.	TRBV19	TGTGCCAGTAGTGTAGCGGGAGCCCACGAGCAGTACTTC	CASSVAGAHEQYF
.	TRBJ2-5	.	TRBV25-1	TGTGCCAGCAGTACGGGCAGGGAGGTTGCGGGGAGTAAAGAGACCCAGTACTTC	CASSTGREVAGSKETQYF
TRBD2	TRBJ2-5	.	TRBV4-2	TGTGCCAGCAGCCAGCTAGCGGACCCGGGGGAGACCCAGTACTTC	CASSQLADPGETQYF
.	TRBJ2-3	once	TRBV4-2	TGTGCCAGCAGCCAAGAATTAGGAGGGACCCTGGGAGATACGCAGTATTTT	CASSQELGGTLGDTQYF
TRBD1	TRBJ2-7	.	TRBV7-9	TGTGCCAGCAGCTTAGCTCCCCCAGGGGGCTACGAGCAGTACTTC	CASSLAPPGGYEQYF
TRBD2	TRBJ2-3	.	TRBV7-8	TGTGCCAGCAGCTTAGAATCGGCTAGCGGATTCACAGATACGCAGTATTTT	CASSLESASGFTDTQYF
.	TRBJ1-1	.	TRBV10-3	TGTGCCATCTTGGAGGAACAATGGCAAGCGGAAGCTTTCTTT	CAILEEQWQAEAFF
TRBD1	TRBJ1-2	.	TRBV2	TGTGCCAGCAGTCCCGGGACAGGGTCAATCTATGGCTACACCTTC	CASSPGTGSIYGYTF
.	TRBJ2-1	.	TRBV27	TGTGCCAGCAGTTTATCGTTGTTGGCTGAGCAGTTCTTC	CASSLSLLAEQFF